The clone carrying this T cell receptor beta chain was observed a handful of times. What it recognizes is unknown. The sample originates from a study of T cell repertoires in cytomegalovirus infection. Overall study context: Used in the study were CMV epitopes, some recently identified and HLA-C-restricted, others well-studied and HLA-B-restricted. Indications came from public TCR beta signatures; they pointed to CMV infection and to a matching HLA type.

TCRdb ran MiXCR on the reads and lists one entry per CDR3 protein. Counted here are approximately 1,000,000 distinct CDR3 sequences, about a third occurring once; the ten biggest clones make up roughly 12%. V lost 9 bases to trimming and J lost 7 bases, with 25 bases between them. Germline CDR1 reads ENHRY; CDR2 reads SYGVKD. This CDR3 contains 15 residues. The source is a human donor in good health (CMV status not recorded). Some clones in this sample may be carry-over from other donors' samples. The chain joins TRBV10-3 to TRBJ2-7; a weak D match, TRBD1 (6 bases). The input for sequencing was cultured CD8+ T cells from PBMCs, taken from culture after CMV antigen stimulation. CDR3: CAISRKSDSMGEQYF. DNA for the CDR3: TGTGCCATAAGTCGAAAGTCGGACAGCATGGGGGAGCAGTACTTC.